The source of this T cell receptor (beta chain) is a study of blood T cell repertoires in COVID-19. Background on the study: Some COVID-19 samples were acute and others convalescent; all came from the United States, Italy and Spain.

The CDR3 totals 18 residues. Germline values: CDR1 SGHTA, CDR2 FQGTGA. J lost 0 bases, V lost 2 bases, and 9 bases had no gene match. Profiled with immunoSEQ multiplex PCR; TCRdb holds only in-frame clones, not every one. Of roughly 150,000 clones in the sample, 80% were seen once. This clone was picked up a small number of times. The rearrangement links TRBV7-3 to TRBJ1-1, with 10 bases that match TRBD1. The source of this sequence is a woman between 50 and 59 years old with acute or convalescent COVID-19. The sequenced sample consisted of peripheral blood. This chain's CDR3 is CASSLGGQGPSLNTEAFF. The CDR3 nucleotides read TGTGCCAGCAGCTTAGGGGGACAGGGGCCCTCACTGAACACTGAAGCTTTCTTT.